What follows are 23 T cell receptor beta chains derived from one specimen sequenced in a study of CD8 T cells in Susac syndrome. It was with random hexamers that roughly 0.45 to 1 ug RNA was reverse transcribed. TCRdb independently ran MiXCR on the immunoSEQ multiplex PCR reads; one entry per CDR3 protein. Of a few hundred thousand distinct CDR3 sequences listed, 95% are singletons. The specimen was CD4+ T cells from PBMCs. The receptors were gathered from a human donor with multiple sclerosis.

The chain links TRBV20-1 to TRBJ1-5; a possible D gene is TRBD1 (6 bases). CDR3 size: 14 residues. Germline CDR1 reads DFQATT; CDR2 reads SNEGSKA (reference sequence). Trimming removed 3 bases at V and 2 bases at J, with 11 bases between. CDR3 coding DNA: TGCAGTGCTAGTCGGGGGGGCGGCAATCAGCCCCAGCATTTT. This encodes CSASRGGGNQPQHF.

This chain links TRBV6-5 with TRBJ1-1, with TRBD1 matching 11 bases. The CDR3 is 15 residues long. Per the germline V gene, CDR1 is MNHEY and CDR2 is SVGAGI. V shed 0 bases and J 11 bases; nucleotides not matched to a gene: 8. CDR3 loop: CASSYSGDRGRYAFF. CDR3 DNA: TGTGCCAGCAGTTACTCTGGGGACAGGGGGAGGTACGCTTTCTTT.

The chain links TRBV7-2 to TRBJ2-7; 10 nucleotides align to TRBD2. From germline, CDR1 is SGHTA and CDR2 FQGNSA. There are 13 residues in the CDR3. Trimming cost V 5 bases and J 7 bases; bases outside gene matches: 5. DNA for the CDR3: TGTGCCAGCAGCATGGGACTAGCGCCAGAGCAGTACGTC. This translates into CASSMGLAPEQYV.

V is TRBV6-6 and J is TRBJ2-2; D is possibly TRBD2 (7 bases). The CDR3 length is 15 residues. V was shortened by 10 bases and J by 3 bases, with 18 bases between the two germline ends. Germline CDR1 reads MNHNY; CDR2 reads SVGAGI (reference sequence). CDR3 sequence reads: CAISGGAEYTGELFF. Here the CDR3 DNA reads TGTGCCATATCTGGGGGGGCGGAGTACACCGGGGAGCTGTTTTTT.

The rearrangement joins TRBV23-1 to TRBJ1-1, with D uncertain. TRBV23-1 is an ORF; its function is uncertain. The CDR3 extends over 15 amino acids. The ends were cut back, 0 bases at V and 1 base at J, with 9 bases in the middle. CDR3 region: CASSQSFCGNTEAFF. The CDR3, as DNA: TGCGCCAGCAGTCAATCGTTTTGCGGGAACACTGAAGCTTTCTTT.

This chain links TRBV30 with TRBJ1-1, with TRBD1 matching 10 bases. Germline CDR1 is GTSNPN and CDR2 is SVGIG (reference sequence). V lost 6 bases, J lost 3 bases, and 4 bases stayed unmatched. CDR3 length: 13 amino acids. The CDR3 reads CACDRGQDTEAFF. The CDR3 DNA sequence: TGTGCCTGCGACAGGGGGCAGGACACTGAAGCTTTCTTT.

This chain uses TRBV7-9 with TRBJ2-7; D might be TRBD2 (5 bases). The CDR3 covers 13 residues. V dropped 5 bases and J dropped 0 bases, with 8 bases sitting between them. CDR1 is SEHNR, CDR2 FQNEAQ, per germline (reference sequence). DNA for the CDR3: TGTGCCAGCAGCCCAGAGGGCTCCTACGAGCAGTACTTC. Translation: CASSPEGSYEQYF.

The V call is TRBV30, the J call TRBJ1-2; D not certain. CDR3 size: 12 residues. Trimming took 2 bases from V and 4 from J, leaving 8 bases between them. Germline V lookup: CDR1 GTSNPN, CDR2 SVGIG (reference sequence). In DNA, the CDR3 is TGTGCCTGGAGTTTAAGTGTCTATGGCTACACCTTC. It translates to CAWSLSVYGYTF. Full variable domain (remainder filled in from reference TRBV30 and TRBJ1-2): SQTIHQWPATLVQPVGSPLSLECTVEGTSNPNLYWYRQAAGRGLQLLFYSVGIGQISSEVPQNLSASRPQDRQFILSSKKLLLSDSGFYLCAWSLSVYGYTFGSGTRLTVV.

The chain uses TRBV3-1 and TRBJ2-2; no firm D call. The CDR3 extends over 16 amino acids. V lost 1 base and J lost 2, with 11 bases in between. Germline V gene data show CDR1 as LGHDT and CDR2 as YNNKEL (reference sequence). As DNA, the CDR3 is TGTGCCAGCAGCCAAGGGTGGCTGGCTAACACCGGGGAGCTGTTTTTT. Amino acid sequence: CASSQGWLANTGELFF.

A single count supports this clonotype. V gene TRBV20-1 combines with J gene TRBJ1-3; TRBD1 agrees at 7 bases. CDR3 length: 14 residues. Per germline, CDR1 DFQATT and CDR2 SNEGSKA (reference sequence). Losses at the gene ends were 5 bases for V and 1 base for J; bases not matched to a gene: 5. CDR3 bases: TGCAGTGCTGGGGACAGAGGATCTGGAAACACCATATATTTT. Translating it yields CSAGDRGSGNTIYF.

The chain links TRBV4-1 to TRBJ1-2, with no clear D. The V and J ends lost 0 bases and 7 bases respectively, with 21 bases between them. The CDR3 is 17 residues long. Germline assignment: CDR1 MGHRA and CDR2 YSYEKL. The CDR3 bases are TGCGCCAGCAGCCAAGATTGGACGGCCGGTCAATTGGGTGGCTACACCTTC. Its translation: CASSQDWTAGQLGGYTF.

The V gene is TRBV14, the J gene TRBJ1-6; unclear D gene. This CDR3 has 16 residues. From germline, CDR1 is SGHDN and CDR2 FVKESK. The ends were cut back, 5 bases at V and 1 base at J, with 12 bases in the middle. The CDR3 coding sequence is TGTGCCAGCAGCTATCAAGGAGGTTCCTATAATTCACCCCTCCACTTT. Translated, it gives CASSYQGGSYNSPLHF. The variable domain in full, completed from reference TRBV14 and TRBJ1-6, reads EAGVTQFPSHSVIEKGQTVTLRCDPISGHDNLYWYRRVMGKEIKFLLHFVKESKQDESGMPNNRFLAERTGGTYSTLKVQPAELEDSGVYFCASSYQGGSYNSPLHFGNGTRLTVT.

The chain combines TRBV6-5 with TRBJ1-2; 8 nucleotides match TRBD1. V was clipped by 5 bases and J by 7 bases; unmatched bases: 12. The CDR3 covers 15 residues. Per the germline V gene, CDR1 is MNHEY and CDR2 is SVGAGI. In DNA form, the CDR3 reads TGTGCCAGCAGTCACAGGGGGATGATCGACGGTGGCTACACCTTC. It translates to CASSHRGMIDGGYTF.

This clonotype came up once. The chain has TRBV6-6 and TRBJ1-6, with D possibly matching TRBD1 (5 bases). The CDR3 runs 14 residues. The V end was cut by 2 bases, the J end by 7 bases, with 9 bases between. CDR1 and CDR2 from the germline V gene are MNHNY and SVGAGI (reference sequence). Written as DNA, the CDR3 is TGTGCCAGCAGTTACGGGGGTGAGAATTCACCCCTCCACTTT. Protein sequence: CASSYGGENSPLHF.

J is TRBJ2-1 and V is TRBV5-1; 11 nucleotides line up with TRBD2. V was clipped by 3 bases and J by 0 bases; unmatched bases: 11. Per germline, CDR1 SGHRS and CDR2 YFSETQ. The CDR3 is 19 residues long. DNA for the CDR3: TGCGCCAGCAGCTCCCCCGGGACTAGCGGCTCAAGCTCCTACAATGAGCAGTTCTTC. This translates into CASSSPGTSGSSSYNEQFF.

The genes are TRBV12-5 and TRBJ1-5; perhaps TRBD1 as D (5 bases). V was trimmed by 7 bases and J by 5 bases, leaving 12 bases between them. Germline CDR1 LGHNT, CDR2 FRNRAP. CDR3 length: 13 amino acids. The CDR3 DNA reads as TGTGCTAGTGTCCGGGACGGTCATCAGCCCCAGCATTTT. This sequence encodes CASVRDGHQPQHF.

This rearrangement joins TRBV3-1 to TRBJ1-6; D ambiguous. Deletions cut 2 bases from V and 7 bases from J, with 9 bases between. The CDR3 spans 14 residues. CDR1 and CDR2 (germline): LGHDT, YNNKEL (reference sequence). Here the CDR3 DNA reads TGTGCCAGCAGCCAATTGGACGAAAATTCACCCCTCCACTTT. Protein product: CASSQLDENSPLHF.

The V call is TRBV29-1, the J call TRBJ2-1, with unresolved D. Germline assignment: CDR1 SQVTM and CDR2 ANQGSEA. This CDR3 has 13 amino acids. Trimming stripped 7 bases from V and 10 bases from J, with 20 bases between. CDR3 bases: TGCAGCGCCCCCGGGCCACAGAAAGGAGAGCAGTTCTTC. It translates to CSAPGPQKGEQFF.

The chain employs TRBV7-9 and TRBJ1-6, with TRBD1 as a possible D gene (6 bases). Trimming pared 11 bases from V and 8 bases from J, leaving 16 bases between. The germline V gene encodes CDR1 SEHNR and CDR2 FQNEAQ (reference sequence). The CDR3 runs to 13 residues. CDR3: CASEQGRDSPLHF. CDR3 DNA sequence: TGTGCCTCTGAACAGGGTCGGGATTCACCCCTCCACTTT.

This chain connects TRBV7-2 to TRBJ2-5; TRBD2 matches 9 bases. Trimming took 5 bases from V and 1 from J; bases not matched to a gene: 5. The CDR3 length is 15 residues. Germline V gene sequence: CDR1 SGHTA, CDR2 FQGNSA. In DNA, the CDR3 is TGTGCCAGCAGCCCGCGAGCGGGGGGCCAAGAGACCCAGTACTTC. Amino acids: CASSPRAGGQETQYF. The variable domain in full, completed from reference TRBV7-2 and TRBJ2-5, reads GAGVSQSPSNKVTEKGKDVELRCDPISGHTALYWYRQSLGQGLEFLIYFQGNSAPDKSGLPSDRFSAERTGGSVSTLTIQRTQQEDSAVYLCASSPRAGGQETQYFGPGTRLLVL.

V gene TRBV27 combines with J gene TRBJ2-3, with D possibly TRBD2 on 6 matching bases. This CDR3 has 15 amino acids. Germline V lookup: CDR1 MNHEY, CDR2 SMNVEV (reference sequence). Between the trimmed V and J ends, which lost 3 bases and 5 bases, there was a span of 15 bases. The CDR3 DNA sequence: TGTGCCAGCAGTTTGGGCGCGGGGCCTGTAGATACGCAGTATTTT. Translating it yields CASSLGAGPVDTQYF.

This chain joins TRBV5-1 and TRBJ2-5; D is ambiguous. Germline V lookup: CDR1 SGHRS, CDR2 YFSETQ. CDR3 length: 14 residues. The ends were cut back, 3 bases at V and 0 bases at J, with 9 bases in the middle. Here the CDR3 reads CASSYDADQETQYF. The CDR3 DNA reads as TGCGCCAGCAGCTATGACGCCGACCAAGAGACCCAGTACTTC.

This clonotype was observed a single time. This chain links TRBV7-9 with TRBJ2-5; 7 nucleotides align to TRBD1. This CDR3 spans 14 amino acids. V was clipped by 6 bases and J by 4 bases; unmatched bases: 8. Germline V gives CDR1 SEHNR, CDR2 FQNEAQ (reference sequence). The CDR3 region is CASSSTGSPETQYF. CDR3 nucleotides: TGTGCCAGCAGTTCGACAGGGTCCCCAGAGACCCAGTACTTC.